This T cell receptor (beta chain) was sequenced during a study of early stage breast cancer tumors. Germline CDR1 and CDR2: SGHRS and YFSETQ. V lost 1 base and J 0 bases, leaving 9 bases between the germline ends. This CDR3 is 15 amino acids long. Method: immunoSEQ multiplex PCR; TCRdb's copy keeps in-frame clones and lacks some. The profile covers fewer than 50,000 clones, with 55% to 75% appearing a single time and about 7.8% taken by the ten largest. Whole-study results and caveats: Most shared enriched TCRB sequences were commonly generated ones. Bulk DNA sequencing of unsorted cells missed chain pairing and markers.

Points on this clone: Its target is unknown.

The chain links TRBV5-1 to TRBJ2-3; TRBD1 is a possible D gene (5 bases). Sequencing was carried out using blood. This sequence was found in a person aged 50 to 59 with breast cancer. CDR3 amino acids: CASSLYRQSTDTQYF. CDR3 nucleotides: TGCGCCAGCAGCTTGTACAGACAGAGCACAGATACGCAGTATTTT.